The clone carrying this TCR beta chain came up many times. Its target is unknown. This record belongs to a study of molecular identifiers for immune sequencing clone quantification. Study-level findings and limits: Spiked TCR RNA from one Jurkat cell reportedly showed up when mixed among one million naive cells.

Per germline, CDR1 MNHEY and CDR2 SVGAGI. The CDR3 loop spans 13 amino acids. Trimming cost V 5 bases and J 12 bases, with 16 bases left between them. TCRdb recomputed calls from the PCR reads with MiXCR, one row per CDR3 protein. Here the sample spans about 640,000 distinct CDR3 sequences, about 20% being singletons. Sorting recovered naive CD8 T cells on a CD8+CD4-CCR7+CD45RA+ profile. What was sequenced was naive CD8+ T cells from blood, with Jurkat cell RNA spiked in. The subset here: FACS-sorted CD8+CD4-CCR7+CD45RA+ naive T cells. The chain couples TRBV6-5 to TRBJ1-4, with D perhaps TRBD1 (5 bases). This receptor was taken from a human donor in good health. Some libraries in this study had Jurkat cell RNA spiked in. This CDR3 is CASSPGRGGELFF. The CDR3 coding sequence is TGTGCCAGCAGTCCCGGTCGGGGGGGAGAACTGTTTTTT.